This record looks at one T cell receptor (beta chain) sequence and its context. Its antigen remains unidentified. No base-level quality is on record; no much larger clone is a single base apart. Including cysteine and phenylalanine, the CDR3 has 14 amino acids. Just CDR3 DNA is preserved here, 42 bases in frame from base 1. CDR1 and CDR2 are drawn from the germline V gene: SNHLY, FYNNEI. V is trimmed back by 8 bases and J by 3 bases, and the junction contains 4 bases that no gene match accounts for. The sample comes from a study of blood T cell repertoires in COVID-19 (dated by TCRdb to the early 2020s). Broadly, across the study: Collaborator samples came from the United States, Italy and Spain and covered acute and convalescent phases of COVID-19. The material from the prospective study consisted of cDNA or gDNA derived from T cells, B-cell-depleted T cells, or PBMCs. The dataset comprised deeply sampled blood TCRbeta repertoires from subjects exposed to, actively infected with, or recovered from COVID-19. A freely available public database, intended as a resource for researchers studying the immune response to SARS-CoV-2, is where the repertoires were released. Samples came from the ongoing ImmuneRACE study (first 160 participants) plus 1,254 subjects from 6 global collaborators. Nearly every sample came with metadata listing a de-identified subject ID, COVID-19 status, age in years and sex. Where HLA class I and class II types were available, the types were taken from metadata supplied by the sample provider, not from assay-based typing. Points the paper makes about the study in general: Clinical and demographic metadata were provided uncurated, with the amount varying by source and participant.

TCRbeta CDR3 regions were amplified from genomic DNA by means of the immunoSEQ Assay, a bias-controlled multiplex PCR. In the authors' own workflow: The number of nucleated cells in each sample was estimated by amplification of reference gene primers within the assay. To quantify the absolute abundance of each unique TCRbeta CDR3 rearrangement, sequence reads were collapsed and filtered. Productive Simpson clonality was computed per sample as the square root of Simpson's diversity index over productive rearrangements. The source is immuneACCESS, and TCRdb retained only in-frame sequences with V and J called. Part of the clones is not carried over; for the studies checked, unresolved V genes explain less than half of this, and the remainder is unexplained. The V and J calls and the clone size are those of that table, but D and trimming were determined from the DNA. The sample includes about 220,000 clones, with approximately 81% observed a single time. The ten biggest clones cover about 20% of the sample.

Each collaborating institution followed its own protocols to collect whole blood in K2EDTA tubes. Collaborator samples were shipped for TCRbeta analysis as frozen whole blood, isolated PBMCs, or DNA extracted from either sample type. The TCR originated in a young man with active or convalescent COVID-19. The material sequenced was peripheral blood. The chain is encoded by TRBV2 joined to TRBJ1-5; 10 of the junction bases match TRBD1. Read as DNA, the sequence is TGTGCCAGCGCCGGGACAGGGGTCAATCAGCCCCAGCATTTT. Its protein product is CASAGTGVNQPQHF. Full variable domain (CDR3 extended with the reference TRBV2 and TRBJ1-5 proteins): EPEVTQTPSHQVTQMGQEVILRCVPISNHLYFYWYRQILGQKVEFLVSFYNNEISEKSEIFDDQFSVERPDGSNFTLKIRSTKLEDSAMYFCASAGTGVNQPQHFGDGTRLSIL.